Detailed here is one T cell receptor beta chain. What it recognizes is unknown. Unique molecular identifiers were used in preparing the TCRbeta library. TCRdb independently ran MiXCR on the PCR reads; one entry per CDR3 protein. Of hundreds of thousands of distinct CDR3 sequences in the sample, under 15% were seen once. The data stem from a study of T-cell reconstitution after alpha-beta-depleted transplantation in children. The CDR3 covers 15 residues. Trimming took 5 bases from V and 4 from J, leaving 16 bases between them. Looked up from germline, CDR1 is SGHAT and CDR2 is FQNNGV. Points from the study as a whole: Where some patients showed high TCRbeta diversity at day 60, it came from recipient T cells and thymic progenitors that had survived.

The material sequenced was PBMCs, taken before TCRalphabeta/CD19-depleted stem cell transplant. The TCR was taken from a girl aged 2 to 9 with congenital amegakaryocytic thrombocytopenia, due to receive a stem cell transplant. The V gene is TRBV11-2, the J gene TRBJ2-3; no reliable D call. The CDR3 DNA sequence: TGTGCCAGCAGCCCTAGAGGATCTCCTCCAGATACGCAGTATTTT. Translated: CASSPRGSPPDTQYF.